The clone carrying this T cell receptor (beta chain) has ten or more counts. These data come from a study of Graves' ophthalmopathy and Graves' hyperthyroidism. Study-level background: Before any treatment was given, at initial diagnosis, peripheral blood was collected.

Transcripts of RNA were the source for amplifying TCR beta CDR3 regions. The library came from an HTBI-primed first-round RT-PCR and a second-round multiplex PCR. MiXCR was run by TCRdb on the multiplex PCR reads, yielding one entry per CDR3 protein. This sample has 350,000 or so distinct CDR3 sequences, with roughly a sixth found just once. From germline, CDR1 is ENHRY and CDR2 SYGVKD. The CDR3 totals 14 residues. The J segment lost 5 bases and the V segment lost 6 bases, leaving 8 bases of the junction unmatched. With a duration under 3 months, ophthalmopathy in the donors showed moderate-to-severe activity, CAS ≥3 and NOSPECS ≥4. Among the exclusions were patients with other autoimmune diseases, uncontrolled infections, pregnancy or lactation. A roughly 10 ml volume of fresh peripheral blood provided the PBMCs.

What was sequenced was peripheral blood. The V gene is TRBV10-3, the J gene TRBJ2-7, with 9 bases matching TRBD1. The source of this sequence is an adult man with Graves' ophthalmopathy. This CDR3 is CAIRPGTGSHEQYF. In DNA, the CDR3 is TGTGCCATCAGACCAGGGACAGGGTCCCACGAGCAGTACTTC.